The clone carrying this TCR beta chain was observed a handful of times. Its antigen is undetermined. The sample is drawn from a study of blood T cells in healthy people across ages. Study-level points and caveats: Naive T cell percentage by flow cytometry tracked strongly with beta diversity.

Together with a sample-barcoded 5' primer, a J-beta primer mix was included in a second PCR lasting about 7 to 11 cycles. Each sample yielded at least 2.5 million CDR3-containing paired-end reads. TCRdb used MiXCR to reprocess the 5' RACE reads, holding one entry per CDR3 protein. Among 1 million or so distinct CDR3 sequences listed, about 25% were seen once. Looked up from germline, CDR1 is MNHEY and CDR2 is SVGEGT. The CDR3 runs 14 residues. V lost 4 bases to trimming and J lost 5 bases, with 15 bases between them. The same data also went into a second study, on T cells of mothers and their children. From that study: Sample barcodes plus 2-4 random nucleotides came from the M1S primer.

This chain uses TRBV6-2 or TRBV6-3 with TRBJ2-7; D is unclear. This TCR came from a girl aged 2 to 10 in good health. Sample: blood. The CDR3 DNA is TGTGCCAGCAGTTCGACCTTAAAATGGGACGAGCAGTACTTC. Translated, it gives CASSSTLKWDEQYF.